These 8 T cell receptor beta chains originate from one sample sequenced in a study of OX40 agonist ivuxolimab in advanced cancers. The library came from the immunoSEQ multiplex PCR assay. TCRdb provides this immuneACCESS table in a form limited to in-frame rearrangements. Some clones are lacking; in checked studies, under half of them reflect an unresolved V gene, and why the rest are absent is not known. The sample table shows more than 25,000 clones, and around 88% are seen once. 20% to 30% of the sample belongs to the ten largest clones. The material was CD4+ or CD8+ T cells sorted from blood, obtained in a trial of the OX40 agonist ivuxolimab. The receptor source for this set is an adult with an advanced solid tumor such as melanoma, head and neck, liver or kidney cancer.

With respect to this clone: The sample contains more than one DNA sequence encoding this CDR3. The chain links TRBV11-2 to TRBJ2-7; 7 bases align to TRBD2. Germline V gene sequence: CDR1 SGHAT, CDR2 FQNNGV. CDR3 length: 13 residues. With V trimmed by 0 bases and J by 5 bases, 1 base remained unmatched. The CDR3 loop is CASSLEAGDEQYF. The CDR3 DNA reads as TGTGCCAGCAGCTTAGAGGCGGGAGACGAGCAGTACTTC. The full variable domain, completed using reference TRBV11-2 and TRBJ2-7, is EAGVAQSPRYKIIEKRQSVAFWCNPISGHATLYWYQQILGQGPKLLIQFQNNGVVDDSQLPKDRFSAERLKGVDSTLKIQPAKLEDSAVYLCASSLEAGDEQYFGPGTRLTVT.

This clone is a singleton in its sample. The rearrangement joins TRBV13 to TRBJ2-1; perhaps TRBD2 as D (6 bases). Trimming stripped 8 bases from V and 8 bases from J, with 22 bases between. Germline CDR1 reads PRHDT; CDR2 reads FYEKMQ (reference sequence). The CDR3 consists of 15 residues. The CDR3 DNA reads TGTGCCAGCTCTGACGGGGGTAGCGGTACCGATGAGCAGTTCTTC. This translates into CASSDGGSGTDEQFF.

This clone has a single count. The chain joins TRBV30 to TRBJ1-1; TRBD1 matches at 8 bases. V lost 3 bases and J lost 3; bases outside the gene matches: 9. Germline CDR1 is GTSNPN and CDR2 is SVGIG (reference sequence). CDR3 length equals 15 residues. CDR3 protein: CAWRPLQGGHTEAFF. CDR3 in DNA: TGTGCCTGGAGACCCCTACAGGGGGGCCACACTGAAGCTTTCTTT.

This clone occurred once. This rearrangement joins TRBV6-5 to TRBJ1-1; D is unclear. This CDR3 contains 13 residues. V lost 4 bases and J 0 bases, leaving 6 bases between the germline ends. Germline V gives CDR1 MNHEY, CDR2 SVGAGI. The CDR3 DNA reads TGTGCCAGCAGTTTCAATATGAACACTGAAGCTTTCTTT. Amino acid sequence: CASSFNMNTEAFF.

The rearrangement links TRBV4-1 to TRBJ2-1; 10 positions agree with TRBD2. The germline V gene has CDR1 MGHRA and CDR2 YSYEKL. V was pared by 5 bases and J by 4 bases, with 8 bases of the junction left unmatched. The CDR3 length is 16 residues. In nucleotides, the CDR3 is TGCGCCAGCAGCTCATCTAGCGGGAGCGGATACAATGAGCAGTTCTTC. It codes for CASSSSSGSGYNEQFF.

The V and J genes are TRBV2 and TRBJ2-3, with D uncertain. The CDR3 sequence is 15 residues long. V shed 5 bases and J shed 0 bases, with 12 bases lying between them. CDR1 is SNHLY and CDR2 is FYNNEI in the germline V gene. CDR3 coding DNA: TGTGCCAGCAGTACGCACGACGTCAGCACAGATACGCAGTATTTT. It specifies CASSTHDVSTDTQYF.

The chain is built from TRBV9 and TRBJ2-2; the match to TRBD1 covers 11 bases. Germline-derived CDR1 and CDR2 are SGDLS and YYNGEE. V gave up 3 bases and J gave up 8 bases; unmatched junction bases: 9. This CDR3 contains 16 residues. The CDR3 DNA reads TGTGCCAGCAGCGCCAATCCGGACAGGGGGCATGGGGAGCTGTTTTTT. Encoded protein: CASSANPDRGHGELFF.

The V gene is TRBV4-1, the J gene TRBJ2-3; tentative D call: TRBD2 (7 bases). Germline CDR1 is MGHRA and CDR2 is YSYEKL. V lost 4 bases and J lost 4, with 18 bases in between. CDR3 size: 16 residues. The CDR3: CASSLRGGGVSDTQYF. In nucleotides, the CDR3 is TGCGCCAGCAGCCTAAGGGGAGGGGGTGTTTCAGATACGCAGTATTTT.